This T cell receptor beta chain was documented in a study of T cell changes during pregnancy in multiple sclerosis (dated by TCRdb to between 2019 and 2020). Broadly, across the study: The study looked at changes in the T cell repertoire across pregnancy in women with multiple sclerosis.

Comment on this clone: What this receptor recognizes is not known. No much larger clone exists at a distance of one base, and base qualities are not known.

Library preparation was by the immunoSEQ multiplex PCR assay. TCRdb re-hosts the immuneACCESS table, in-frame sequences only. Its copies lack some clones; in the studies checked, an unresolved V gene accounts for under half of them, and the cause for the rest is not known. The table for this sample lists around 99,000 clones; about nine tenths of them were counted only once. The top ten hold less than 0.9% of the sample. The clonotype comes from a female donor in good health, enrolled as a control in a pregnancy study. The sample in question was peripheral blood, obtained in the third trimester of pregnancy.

The bases read TGTGCCAGCAGTTACTCGGGGACAGGGAGCTATGGCTACACCTTC. Translated, it gives CASSYSGTGSYGYTF. The chain joins TRBV6-5 to TRBJ1-2; the junction holds 9 bases that match TRBD1. V trim: 0 bases; J trim: 4 bases; unmatched bases: 3. The germline V gene specifies MNHEY as CDR1 and SVGAGI as CDR2. The CDR3 spans 15 residues, from the cysteine through the phenylalanine. The kept DNA is CDR3 alone, 45 bases in frame from the first base.